This is a list of T cell receptor beta chains from one sample in a study of beta chain features in type 1 diabetes. The protocol was immunoSEQ multiplex PCR, while the TCRdb copy is restricted to in-frame clones and leaves out a portion. The repertoire consists of about 240,000 clones, with roughly 30% occurring once and the leading ten covering approximately 4%. Sequencing was carried out using central memory CD4+ T cells from blood. All receptors come from a man aged 25 to 45 in good health. Each CDR3 is given without its conserved first and last residue.

v_gene	j_gene	CDR3aa
TRBV29-1	TRBJ2-2	SALGLAVNTGELF
TRBV5-5	TRBJ2-3	ASSLILGADTQY
TRBV7-9	TRBJ1-6	ASSSWTGGDSPLH
TRBV30	TRBJ2-5	ASMGQGWETQY
TRBV10-1	TRBJ2-5	ASSAGGQETQY
TRBV7-9	TRBJ2-2	ASYPPGRATGELF
TRBV10-1	TRBJ2-3	ASGPEGAVDTQY
TRBV7-2	TRBJ2-2	ASGFTGELF
TRBV6-6	TRBJ2-1	ASSYQREAEQF
TRBV18	TRBJ2-3	ASSPGQGGGDTQY
TRBV7-9	TRBJ2-6	ASSSTRDRVVLT